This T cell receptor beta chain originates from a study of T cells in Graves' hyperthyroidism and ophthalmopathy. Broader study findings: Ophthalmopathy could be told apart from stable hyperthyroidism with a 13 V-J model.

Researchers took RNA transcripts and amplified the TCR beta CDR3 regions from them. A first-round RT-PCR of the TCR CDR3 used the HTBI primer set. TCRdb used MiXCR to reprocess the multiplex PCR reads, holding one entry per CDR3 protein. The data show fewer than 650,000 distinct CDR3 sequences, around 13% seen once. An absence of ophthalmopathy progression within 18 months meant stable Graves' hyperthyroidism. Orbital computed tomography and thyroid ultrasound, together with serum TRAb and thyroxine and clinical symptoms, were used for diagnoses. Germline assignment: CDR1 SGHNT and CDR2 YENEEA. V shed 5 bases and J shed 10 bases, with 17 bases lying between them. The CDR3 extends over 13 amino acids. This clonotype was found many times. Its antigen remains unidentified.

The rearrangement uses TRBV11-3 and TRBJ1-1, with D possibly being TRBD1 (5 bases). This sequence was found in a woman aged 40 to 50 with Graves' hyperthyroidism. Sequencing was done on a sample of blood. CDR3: CASSQSGGRGAFF. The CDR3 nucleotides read TGTGCCAGCAGCCAAAGTGGGGGACGTGGAGCTTTCTTT.